This TCR beta chain was sequenced during a study of T cell changes during pregnancy in multiple sclerosis (dated 2019 in TCRdb). Regarding the study in general: Changes in the T cell repertoire over the course of pregnancy were examined in this study in women with multiple sclerosis.

With regard to this clone: There is no known antigen for this receptor. Per-nucleotide qualities are absent, and no much larger clonotype sits a single base away.

Library preparation used the immunoSEQ multiplex PCR assay. Sourced from immuneACCESS, this table was stored by TCRdb with only in-frame sequences that have V and J called. A share of the clones is absent; for the studies checked, an unresolved V gene accounts for under half, and the remainder has no known explanation. This sample is represented by fewer than 110,000 clones; 75% to 95% of them were singletons. About 3.4% of the sample rests with the top ten. The source of this sequence is a female donor with multiple sclerosis, enrolled in a pregnancy study. The sample in question was peripheral blood, obtained in the second trimester of pregnancy.

The CDR3 loop reads CASSVGAGDSTDTQYF. The DNA is TGTGCCAGCAGCGTAGGGGCGGGCGATAGCACAGATACGCAGTATTTT. This chain joins TRBV9 to TRBJ2-3; D gene: possibly TRBD2, on 5 matching bases. From the cysteine through the phenylalanine, the CDR3 covers 16 amino acids. This entry keeps only the CDR3 DNA: 48 bases, framed from base 1. Relative to germline, V is 0 bases shorter and J is 0 bases shorter, with 11 bases between their ends. For CDR1 and CDR2, the germline V gene lists SGDLS and YYNGEE.